Below are 20 T cell receptor beta chains sequenced from a single sample in a study of shared clonotypes between healthy human individuals. Repertoires were generated with immunoSEQ multiplex PCR, while TCRdb's copy carries only in-frame clones and drops some. The table includes about half a million clones, around 79% detected once. Sequencing was done on a sample of PBMCs. Receptors were obtained from a woman aged 40 to 50 in good health. Some clones in this sample may be carry-over from other donors' samples.

J is TRBJ1-5 and V is TRBV7-5. TRBV7-5 is labeled a pseudogene. The CDR3 has 15 amino acids. The CDR3 sequence: CARSFRALGNQPQHF. The CDR3 DNA sequence: TGTGCCAGAAGCTTCCGGGCATTGGGCAATCAGCCCCAGCATTTT.

The CDR3 is CASRDYTDTQYF. CDR3 bases: TGTGCCAGCCGGGACTACACAGATACGCAGTATTTT. This chain uses TRBV5-4 with TRBJ2-3; TRBD2 matches 7 bases. V shed 7 bases, J shed 2 bases, and the junction held 1 base outside the gene matches. The germline gives CDR1 SGHNT, CDR2 YYREEE (reference sequence). The CDR3 consists of 12 residues.

The chain uses TRBV7-2 and TRBJ2-5; 8 nucleotides line up with TRBD2. Germline-derived CDR1 and CDR2 are SGHTA and FQGNSA. V was pared by 7 bases and J by 6 bases, with 13 bases of the junction left unmatched. The CDR3 loop spans 15 amino acids. CDR3 nucleotides: TGTGCCAGCACCCCCCAAGCGGGAGTTAAGAAGACCCAGTACTTC. This sequence encodes CASTPQAGVKKTQYF.

The chain carries TRBV27 and TRBJ1-2; D gene ambiguous. The germline V and J ends were trimmed by 3 bases and 0 bases, with 11 bases remaining between them. The CDR3 has 15 residues. CDR1 is MNHEY and CDR2 is SMNVEV in the germline V gene (reference sequence). CDR3 sequence reads: CASSFSYRTNYGYTF. The CDR3 nucleotides read TGTGCCAGCAGTTTTTCTTACAGAACTAACTATGGCTACACCTTC.

This chain joins TRBV5-1 and TRBJ2-1; no reliable D call. The CDR3 covers 13 residues. V was cut by 0 bases and J by 9 bases, with 10 bases left in between. Germline V gene lookup returns CDR1 SGHRS and CDR2 YFSETQ. CDR3 in DNA: TGCGCCAGCAGCTTGGATGTCGCTAGTGAGCAGTTCTTC. It is translated as CASSLDVASEQFF. The complete variable domain, with remaining parts taken from reference TRBV5-1 and TRBJ2-1, reads KAGVTQTPRYLIKTRGQQVTLSCSPISGHRSVSWYQQTPGQGLQFLFEYFSETQRNKGNFPGRFSGRQFSNSRSEMNVSTLELGDSALYLCASSLDVASEQFFGPGTRLTVL.

The J gene is TRBJ2-1, the V gene TRBV27; the D gene could be TRBD1 or TRBD2 (5 bases each). The V end was cut by 5 bases, the J end by 4 bases, with 18 bases between. This CDR3 is 16 amino acids long. Germline V gives CDR1 MNHEY, CDR2 SMNVEV (reference sequence). The CDR3 sequence is CASSRPRGREYNEQFF. DNA for the CDR3: TGTGCCAGCAGTCGCCCTCGGGGCAGGGAGTACAATGAGCAGTTCTTC.

The chain uses TRBV19 and TRBJ1-4, with 7 bases identical to TRBD1. Looked up from germline, CDR1 is LNHDA and CDR2 is SQIVND (reference sequence). The CDR3 extends over 16 amino acids. V lost 6 bases to trimming and J lost 4 bases; unmatched junction nucleotides: 11. For the CDR3, the DNA is TGTGCCAGTAGAGACGGGACAGCTACCTTTAATGAAAAACTGTTTTTT. Its protein is CASRDGTATFNEKLFF.

The V and J genes are TRBV18 and TRBJ2-1, with D possibly being TRBD1 or TRBD2 (5 bases each). The CDR3 length is 13 residues. The ends were cut back, 2 bases at V and 8 bases at J, with 10 bases in the middle. Germline V gene data show CDR1 as KGHSH and CDR2 as LQKENI. The CDR3, as DNA: TGTGCCAGCTCACCAGGGGGTATGGATGAGCAGTTCTTC. This gives the protein CASSPGGMDEQFF. Full variable domain (missing parts from reference TRBV18 and TRBJ2-1): NAGVMQNPRHLVRRRGQEARLRCSPMKGHSHVYWYRQLPEEGLKFMVYLQKENIIDESGMPKERFSAEFPKEGPSILRIQQVVRGDSAAYFCASSPGGMDEQFFGPGTRLTVL.

This clone showed up just a few times. The chain carries TRBV6-1 and TRBJ2-5; D possibly uses TRBD1 or TRBD2 (5 bases each). Germline values: CDR1 MNHNS, CDR2 SASEGT. CDR3 length: 14 residues. The V gene lost 3 bases and the J gene lost 5 bases, with 13 bases spanning the gap. The CDR3 DNA is TGTGCCAGCAGTGACTCGTGGGGGTTCGAGACCCAGTACTTC. Its protein is CASSDSWGFETQYF.

CDR3 in amino acids: CASNLPYQETQYF. The CDR3, as DNA: TGTGCCAGCAACCTCCCGTACCAAGAGACCCAGTACTTC. This chain joins TRBV11-2 and TRBJ2-5; D unresolved. The germline CDR1 and CDR2 sequences are SGHAT and FQNNGV. Trimming left V 7 bases short and J 0 bases short, with 9 bases between. This CDR3 is built from 13 residues.

The CDR3 nucleotides are TGTGCCAGCTCCAGGGGGACGGGGAACACTGAAGCTTTCTTT. Translated: CASSRGTGNTEAFF. This chain joins TRBV6-5 and TRBJ1-1; 7 bases fit TRBD1. The trim removed 8 bases at V and 1 base at J, leaving 7 bases unmatched. The CDR3 spans 14 residues. Germline CDR1 is MNHEY and CDR2 is SVGAGI.

The chain is built from TRBV6-5 and TRBJ1-2; 9 bases agree with TRBD1. The ends lost 7 bases at V and 3 bases at J; junction bases unmatched: 9. Germline V CDR1 and CDR2: MNHEY, SVGAGI. This CDR3 is 15 amino acids long. As DNA, the CDR3 is TGTGCCAGCACTCTTGGGGGACAGGGACACTATGGCTACACCTTC. This codes for CASTLGGQGHYGYTF.

Here the CDR3 DNA reads TGTGCCAGCACAGGGTACGACGAGCAGTACTTC. It yields the protein CASTGYDEQYF. This chain uses TRBV28 with TRBJ2-7; a possible D gene is TRBD1 (5 bases). V shed 7 bases and J shed 5 bases, with 9 bases lying between them. Germline V gene sequence: CDR1 MDHEN, CDR2 SYDVKM. The CDR3 covers 11 residues.

The chain combines TRBV7-9 with TRBJ2-5, with D tentatively TRBD1 (8 bases). Trimming stripped 5 bases from V and 5 bases from J, with 21 bases between. Germline CDR1 and CDR2: SEHNR and FQNEAQ (reference sequence). This CDR3 comprises 16 residues. The CDR3 nucleotides read TGTGCCAGCAGCCTTCCTGTAGGACAGGGAGGGGAGACCCAGTACTTC. Translation gives CASSLPVGQGGETQYF.

This chain connects TRBV19 to TRBJ1-5; no clear D gene. The CDR3 has 13 residues. The germline CDR1 and CDR2 sequences are LNHDA and SQIVND (reference sequence). The V gene lost 5 bases and the J gene lost 7 bases, with 12 bases spanning the gap. CDR3 protein: CASSPGLTQPQHF. For the CDR3, the DNA is TGTGCCAGTAGTCCCGGGTTGACCCAGCCCCAGCATTTT.

Points on this clone: Other DNA sequences of this sample code for an identical CDR3. The chain carries TRBV18 and TRBJ2-1; D not certain. The CDR3 is 11 amino acids. The V end lost 3 bases, the J end lost 8 bases, and 5 bases lay between the germline ends. Looked up from germline, CDR1 is KGHSH and CDR2 is LQKENI. The CDR3 spells CASSPRDEQFF. Written as DNA, the CDR3 is TGTGCCAGCTCACCGAGAGATGAGCAGTTCTTC.

The rearrangement links TRBV28 to TRBJ2-1; 8 bases align to TRBD1. The CDR3 is 15 residues long. V lost 4 bases, J lost 4 bases, and 6 bases stayed unmatched. Germline V gives CDR1 MDHEN, CDR2 SYDVKM. The CDR3 DNA reads as TGTGCCAGCAGTTGGGGACAGGCGGTTTACAATGAGCAGTTCTTC. Protein product: CASSWGQAVYNEQFF.

The chain joins TRBV7-2 to TRBJ1-5; D gene ambiguous. V gave up 5 bases and J gave up 6 bases, with 8 bases separating them. CDR3 length: 12 amino acids. Germline V gene sequence: CDR1 SGHTA, CDR2 FQGNSA. The CDR3 spells CASSAQTQPQHF. CDR3 in DNA: TGTGCCAGCAGCGCCCAAACTCAGCCCCAGCATTTT.

This clone was seen at least ten times. The genes are TRBV30 and TRBJ1-2; TRBD1 is a possible D gene (5 bases). Trimming took 0 bases from V and 5 from J, leaving 10 bases between them. Germline V CDR1 and CDR2: GTSNPN, SVGIG (reference sequence). This CDR3 is built from 13 residues. The CDR3 sequence is CAWSVQAEYGYTF. In DNA, the CDR3 is TGTGCCTGGAGTGTACAGGCGGAGTATGGCTACACCTTC.

This clone was recorded only once. This chain connects TRBV6-5 to TRBJ1-5; weak D call: TRBD1 (5 bases). Germline values: CDR1 MNHEY, CDR2 SVGAGI. The V end was cut by 5 bases, the J end by 1 base, with 9 bases between. CDR3 length equals 14 residues. Written as DNA, the CDR3 is TGTGCCAGCAGTATTGGGGGGAGCAATCAGCCCCAGCATTTT. Protein product: CASSIGGSNQPQHF.